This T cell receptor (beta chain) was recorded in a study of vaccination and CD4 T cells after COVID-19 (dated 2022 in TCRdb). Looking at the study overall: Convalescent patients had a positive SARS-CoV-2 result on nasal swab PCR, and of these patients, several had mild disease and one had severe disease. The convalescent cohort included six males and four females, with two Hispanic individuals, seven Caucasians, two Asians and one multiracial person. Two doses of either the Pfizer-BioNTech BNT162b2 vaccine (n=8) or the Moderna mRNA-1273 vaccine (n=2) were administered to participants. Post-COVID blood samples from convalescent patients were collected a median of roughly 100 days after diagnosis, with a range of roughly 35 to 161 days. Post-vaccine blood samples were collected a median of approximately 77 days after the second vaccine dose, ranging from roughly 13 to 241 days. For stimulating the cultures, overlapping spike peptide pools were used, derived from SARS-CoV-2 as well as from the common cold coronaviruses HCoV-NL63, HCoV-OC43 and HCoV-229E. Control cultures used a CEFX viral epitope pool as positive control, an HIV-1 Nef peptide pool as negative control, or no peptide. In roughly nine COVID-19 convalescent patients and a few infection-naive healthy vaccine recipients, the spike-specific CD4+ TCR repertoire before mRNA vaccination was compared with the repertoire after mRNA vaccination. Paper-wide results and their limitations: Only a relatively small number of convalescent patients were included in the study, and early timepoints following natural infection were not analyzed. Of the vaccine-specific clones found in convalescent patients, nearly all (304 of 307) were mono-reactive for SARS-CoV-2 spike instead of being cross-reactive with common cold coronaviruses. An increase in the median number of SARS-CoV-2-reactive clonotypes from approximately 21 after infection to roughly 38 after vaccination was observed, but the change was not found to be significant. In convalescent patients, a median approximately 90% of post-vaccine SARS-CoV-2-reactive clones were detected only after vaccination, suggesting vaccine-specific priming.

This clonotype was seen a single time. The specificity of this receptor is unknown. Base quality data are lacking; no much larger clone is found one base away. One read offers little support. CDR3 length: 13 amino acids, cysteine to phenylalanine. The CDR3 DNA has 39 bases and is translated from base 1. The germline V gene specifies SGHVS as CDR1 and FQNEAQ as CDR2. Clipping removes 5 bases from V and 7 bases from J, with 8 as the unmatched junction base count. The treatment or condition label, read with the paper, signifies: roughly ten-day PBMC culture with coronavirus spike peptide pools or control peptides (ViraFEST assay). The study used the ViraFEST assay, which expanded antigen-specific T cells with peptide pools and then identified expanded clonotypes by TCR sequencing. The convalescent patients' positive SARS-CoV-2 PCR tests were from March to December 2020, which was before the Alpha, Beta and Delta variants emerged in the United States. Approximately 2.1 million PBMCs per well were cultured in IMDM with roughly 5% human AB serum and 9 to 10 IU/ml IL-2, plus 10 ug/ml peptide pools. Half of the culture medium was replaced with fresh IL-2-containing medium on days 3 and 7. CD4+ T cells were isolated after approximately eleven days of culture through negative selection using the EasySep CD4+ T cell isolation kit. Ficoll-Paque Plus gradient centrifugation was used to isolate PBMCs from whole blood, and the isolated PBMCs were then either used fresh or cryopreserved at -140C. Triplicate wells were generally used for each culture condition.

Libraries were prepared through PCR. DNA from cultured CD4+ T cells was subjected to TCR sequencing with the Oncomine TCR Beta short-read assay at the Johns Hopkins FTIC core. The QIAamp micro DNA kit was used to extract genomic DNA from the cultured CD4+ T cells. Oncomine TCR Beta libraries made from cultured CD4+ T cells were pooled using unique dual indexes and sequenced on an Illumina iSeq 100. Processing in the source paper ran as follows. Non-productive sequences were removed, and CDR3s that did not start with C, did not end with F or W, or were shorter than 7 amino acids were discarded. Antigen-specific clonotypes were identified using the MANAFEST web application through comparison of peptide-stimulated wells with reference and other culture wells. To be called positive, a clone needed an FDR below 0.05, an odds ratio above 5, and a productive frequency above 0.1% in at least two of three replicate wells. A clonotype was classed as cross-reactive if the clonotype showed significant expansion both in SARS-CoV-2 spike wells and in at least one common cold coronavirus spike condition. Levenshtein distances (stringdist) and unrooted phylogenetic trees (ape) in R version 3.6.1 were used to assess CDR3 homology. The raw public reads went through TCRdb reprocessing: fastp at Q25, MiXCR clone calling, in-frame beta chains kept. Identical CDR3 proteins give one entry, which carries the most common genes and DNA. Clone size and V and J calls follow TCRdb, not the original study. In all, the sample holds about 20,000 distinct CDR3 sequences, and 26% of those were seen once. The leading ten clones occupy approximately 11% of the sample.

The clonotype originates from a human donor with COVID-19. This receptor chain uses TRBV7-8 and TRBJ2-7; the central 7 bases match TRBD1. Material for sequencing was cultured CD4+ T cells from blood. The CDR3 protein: CASSRDRLGEQYF. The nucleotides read TGTGCCAGCAGCCGGGACAGACTGGGGGAGCAGTACTTC.